Presented here are 30 T cell receptor beta chains from one specimen sequenced in a study of response to subunit inactivated influenza vaccine. TCRdb re-analysed the RT-PCR reads in MiXCR, keeping a single row per CDR3 protein. Of a few hundred thousand distinct CDR3 sequences listed, 20% to 25% were seen once; the top ten hold roughly 10%. This material consisted of PBMCs from blood, taken 21 months after vaccination. The origin of the receptors is a man aged 50-75 years who received an inactivated influenza vaccine.

The chain uses TRBV20-1 and TRBJ1-6, with no clear D. Germline V gene data show CDR1 as DFQATT and CDR2 as SNEGSKA (reference sequence). This CDR3 has 14 amino acids. V was shortened by 7 bases and J by 8 bases, with 18 bases between the two germline ends. CDR3: CSVRRLTSDSPLHF. The CDR3 region has the DNA TGCAGTGTCAGGCGCTTGACCTCTGATTCACCCCTCCACTTT.

The chain's CDR3 is CSARRGGEQFF. The CDR3 coding sequence is TGCAGTGCCCGGAGGGGGGGTGAGCAGTTCTTC. The chain uses TRBV20-1 and TRBJ2-1, with TRBD2 as a possible D gene (7 bases). The CDR3 runs 11 residues. The ends were cut back, 6 bases at V and 9 bases at J, with 12 bases in the middle. Germline lookup yields CDR1 DFQATT and CDR2 SNEGSKA (reference sequence).

This clonotype appeared once. The chain has TRBV3-1 and TRBJ2-3; 9 positions match TRBD2. The CDR3 consists of 14 residues. Germline V gene sequence: CDR1 LGHDT, CDR2 YNNKEL (reference sequence). The junction had 1 base not matched to a gene; V was cut back by 3 bases and J by 3 bases. The CDR3 DNA is TGTGCCAGCAGCCACGGACTAGCGACAGATACGCAGTATTTT. Translation gives CASSHGLATDTQYF.

This clonotype was counted many times. V is TRBV18 and J is TRBJ1-3, with 10 bases fitting TRBD1. The CDR3 runs 16 residues. J was trimmed by 2 bases and V by 4 bases; bases with no gene match: 5. CDR1 KGHSH and CDR2 LQKENI come from the germline V gene. Here the CDR3 reads CASSQDRGNTGNTIYF. CDR3 nucleotides: TGTGCCAGCTCACAGGACAGGGGGAACACTGGAAACACCATATATTTT.

The V gene is TRBV18, the J gene TRBJ2-3; D remains ambiguous. V lost 1 base and J 3 bases, leaving 5 bases between the germline ends. The CDR3 is 13 residues long. The germline CDR1 and CDR2 sequences are KGHSH and LQKENI. Written as DNA, the CDR3 is TGTGCCAGCTCACCACTAGAAACAGATACGCAGTATTTT. Translation: CASSPLETDTQYF.

This clonotype was seen a handful of times. The J gene is TRBJ1-2, the V gene TRBV27; D is unresolved. The germline V gene has CDR1 MNHEY and CDR2 SMNVEV (reference sequence). The CDR3 sequence is 12 residues long. The V gene lost 5 bases and the J gene lost 4 bases, with 8 bases spanning the gap. Here the CDR3 DNA reads TGTGCCAGCAGTCCCGACACCTATGGCTACACCTTC. Protein sequence: CASSPDTYGYTF.

This clonotype has a count of ten or more. In DNA form, the CDR3 reads TGTGCCAGCAGCCACCGCCAAGTATCCGCAGCAGATACGCAGTATTTT. Amino acids: CASSHRQVSAADTQYF. The rearrangement links TRBV4-2 to TRBJ2-3; no firm D call. The V and J ends lost 3 bases and 4 bases respectively, with 17 bases between them. CDR1 LGHNA and CDR2 YNFKEQ come from the germline V gene. CDR3 length: 16 residues.

This clonotype was counted ten times or more. The chain joins TRBV6-5 to TRBJ1-2; D is unclear. The V gene's germline CDR1 is MNHEY and CDR2 SVGAGI. V was pared by 5 bases and J by 8 bases, with 15 bases between. This CDR3 has 13 residues. CDR3 DNA: TGTGCCAGCAGTAACGGGGTGGCGGGAGGCTACACCTTC. Translation gives CASSNGVAGGYTF.

V and J are TRBV20-1 and TRBJ2-5; D not certain. The CDR3 runs to 10 residues. Per germline, CDR1 DFQATT and CDR2 SNEGSKA (reference sequence). Trimming removed 0 bases at V and 5 bases at J, with 1 base between. CDR3 nucleotides: TGCAGTGCTAGAGACGAGACCCAGTACTTC. Its protein is CSARDETQYF.

V is TRBV19 and J is TRBJ2-3; D is possibly TRBD1 (5 bases). V lost 3 bases to trimming and J lost 6 bases, with 16 bases between them. CDR3 length: 15 amino acids. Germline V gene lookup returns CDR1 LNHDA and CDR2 SQIVND (reference sequence). The CDR3 DNA sequence: TGTGCCAGTAGTATTCTGGGGCCCCGAGCCGATACGCAGTATTTT. It is translated as CASSILGPRADTQYF.

CDR3 protein: CASRDRISTNSPLHF. The DNA for the CDR3 is TGTGCCAGCAGGGACAGGATTTCGACCAATTCACCCCTCCACTTT. V usage is TRBV2 and J usage is TRBJ1-6; TRBD1 matches at 7 bases. The CDR3 loop spans 15 amino acids. Germline V lookup: CDR1 SNHLY, CDR2 FYNNEI. With V trimmed by 6 bases and J by 7 bases, 9 bases remained unmatched. Based on the CDR3 plus reference TRBV2 and TRBJ1-6, the full variable domain is EPEVTQTPSHQVTQMGQEVILRCVPISNHLYFYWYRQILGQKVEFLVSFYNNEISEKSEIFDDQFSVERPDGSNFTLKIRSTKLEDSAMYFCASRDRISTNSPLHFGNGTRLTVT.

The CDR3 bases are TGTGCCAGCAGCCCGATCGACTCCGCCAAAAACATTCAGTACTTC. This encodes CASSPIDSAKNIQYF. The chain links TRBV4-2 to TRBJ2-4; the D is unclear. Germline V CDR1 and CDR2: LGHNA, YNFKEQ. The CDR3 spans 15 residues. Trimming took 4 bases from V and 1 from J, leaving 11 bases between them.

The genes are TRBV7-9 and TRBJ2-3; D is perhaps TRBD2 (6 bases). Germline CDR1 SEHNR, CDR2 FQNEAQ (reference sequence). The ends were cut back, 3 bases at V and 2 bases at J, with 12 bases in the middle. The length of the CDR3 is 15 residues. The CDR3 region has the DNA TGTGCCAGCAGCTTCGGCGGGGCTTTCACAGATACGCAGTATTTT. This gives the protein CASSFGGAFTDTQYF.

V gene TRBV5-4 combines with J gene TRBJ2-1, with TRBD2 matching 11 bases. The V gene's germline CDR1 is SGHNT and CDR2 YYREEE (reference sequence). This CDR3 spans 15 amino acids. V lost 1 base, J lost 9 bases, and 6 bases stayed unmatched. The CDR3 protein is CASSLRSSGGSEQFF. The CDR3 DNA reads TGTGCCAGCAGCTTGAGGTCTAGCGGGGGGAGTGAGCAGTTCTTC. Full variable domain (rest looked up from reference TRBV5-4 and TRBJ2-1): ETGVTQSPTHLIKTRGQQVTLRCSSQSGHNTVSWYQQALGQGPQFIFQYYREEENGRGNFPPRFSGLQFPNYSSELNVNALELDDSALYLCASSLRSSGGSEQFFGPGTRLTVL.

There are a few counts of this clonotype. In nucleotides, the CDR3 is TGTGCCAGCAGTTTTTCCCTGTTCTCCGCCGGGAACACTGAAGCTTTCTTT. It is translated as CASSFSLFSAGNTEAFF. The chain carries TRBV12-3 or TRBV12-4 and TRBJ1-1; no clear D gene. This CDR3 has 17 amino acids. V was shortened by 3 bases and J by 1 base, with 18 bases between the two germline ends.

This clonotype was seen many times. This chain links TRBV6-1 with TRBJ1-6; 8 bases agree with TRBD1. J was trimmed by 4 bases and V by 5 bases; bases with no gene match: 13. Germline V CDR1 and CDR2: MNHNS, SASEGT. The CDR3 consists of 18 residues. In nucleotides, the CDR3 is TGTGCCAGCAGTTACGAGCTTCACAGGGGGGATTATAATTCACCCCTCCACTTT. Translation gives CASSYELHRGDYNSPLHF.

The chain is built from TRBV4-2 and TRBJ1-5; a possible D gene is TRBD1 (5 bases). Germline V gene lookup returns CDR1 LGHNA and CDR2 YNFKEQ. Between the trimmed V and J ends, which lost 3 bases and 0 bases, there was a span of 12 bases. The CDR3 runs to 16 residues. The CDR3 DNA sequence: TGTGCCAGCAGCCATTCGCAGGGCGATAGCAATCAGCCCCAGCATTTT. Protein sequence: CASSHSQGDSNQPQHF.

The table lists this clonotype with many counts. The rearrangement links TRBV5-1 to TRBJ2-7; D is unclear. The germline CDR1 and CDR2 sequences are SGHRS and YFSETQ. The CDR3 loop spans 13 amino acids. The V end was cut by 0 bases, the J end by 3 bases, with 7 bases between. The CDR3 DNA sequence: TGCGCCAGCAGCTTGGATGGCAACTACGAGCAGTACTTC. Residues: CASSLDGNYEQYF.

In this sample, this clonotype turned up a few times. This rearrangement joins TRBV7-2 to TRBJ1-6; 7 nucleotides match TRBD1. Germline V gene data show CDR1 as SGHTA and CDR2 as FQGNSA. The trim removed 5 bases at V and 4 bases at J, leaving 8 bases unmatched. The length of the CDR3 is 16 residues. In DNA form, the CDR3 reads TGTGCCAGCAGCCCAACGGACAGGACGTATAATTCACCCCTCCACTTT. It yields the protein CASSPTDRTYNSPLHF.

This clonotype was seen more than once but under ten times. The chain has TRBV19 and TRBJ1-2; D perhaps matches TRBD1 (5 bases). This CDR3 is built from 11 residues. V gave up 8 bases and J gave up 2 bases, with 6 bases separating them. Germline V gene lookup returns CDR1 LNHDA and CDR2 SQIVND (reference sequence). This chain's CDR3 is CASRQNYGYTF. CDR3 DNA: TGTGCCAGTCGACAGAACTATGGCTACACCTTC.

This clonotype came up a few times. V and J are TRBV10-3 and TRBJ2-3, with 7 positions matching TRBD2. The V segment lost 0 bases and the J segment 0 bases; nucleotides outside the gene matches: 9. This CDR3 comprises 18 residues. Germline CDR1 and CDR2: ENHRY and SYGVKD. The CDR3 region is CAISESSTAGMSTDTQYF. CDR3 nucleotide sequence: TGTGCCATCAGTGAGTCCTCCACAGCGGGAATGAGCACAGATACGCAGTATTTT.

The CDR3 sequence is CSAKVGLDQPQHF. CDR3 DNA sequence: TGCAGTGCGAAGGTGGGTCTCGATCAGCCCCAGCATTTT. The rearrangement links TRBV20-1 to TRBJ1-5; D is uncertain. This CDR3 spans 13 amino acids. V was clipped by 6 bases and J by 5 bases, with 14 bases between them. In germline, CDR1 is DFQATT, CDR2 SNEGSKA (reference sequence).

This rearrangement joins TRBV29-1 to TRBJ2-7; D is perhaps TRBD1 (6 bases). Germline V gene data show CDR1 as SQVTM and CDR2 as ANQGSEA. This CDR3 region has 11 residues. Trimming pared 5 bases from V and 4 bases from J, leaving 9 bases between. The CDR3: CSVRQVYEQYF. CDR3 nucleotides: TGCAGCGTTCGACAGGTGTACGAGCAGTACTTC.

As concerns this clonotype: A much larger clone lies one base from this, so it may be a read error. The CDR3 carries no conserved terminal phenylalanine or tryptophan, so it likely arises from a read error. This sequence joins TRBV29-1 and TRBJ1-1; D not certain. CDR3 size: 13 residues. From germline, CDR1 is SQVTM and CDR2 ANQGSEA. With 6 bases removed from V and 4 bases from J, the gap between germline ends came to 15 bases. CDR3 nucleotide sequence: TGCAGCGTAACGGCCCTAGCGGCCACTGAAGCTTTCTGT. The encoded protein is CSVTALAATEAFC.

Many counts were recorded for this clonotype. This chain joins TRBV13 and TRBJ1-2; D unclear. The CDR3 loop spans 14 amino acids. Trimming removed 2 bases from V and 2 bases from J, with 9 bases in between. Germline CDR1 reads PRHDT; CDR2 reads FYEKMQ (reference sequence). CDR3 sequence reads: CASSLRGSNYGYTF. CDR3 DNA sequence: TGTGCCAGCAGCTTAAGAGGCAGCAACTATGGCTACACCTTC.

CDR3 DNA: TGTGCCAGCAGCGGAACGGCAGGGGTGAACACTGAAGCTTTCTTT. As protein: CASSGTAGVNTEAFF. This rearrangement joins TRBV9 to TRBJ1-1; the D gene is possibly TRBD1 (6 bases). The CDR3 covers 15 residues. Germline V gene lookup returns CDR1 SGDLS and CDR2 YYNGEE. V gave up 3 bases and J gave up 0 bases, with 12 bases separating them.

The sample holds a few counts of this clonotype. The junction does not match germline at one end; this may be a read error. The genes are TRBV12-3 or TRBV12-4 and TRBJ2-3, with TRBD2 matching 10 bases. The CDR3 contains 14 residues. The CDR3: CASSLAGAADTQYF. The CDR3 nucleotides are TGTGCCAGCAGTCTAGCGGGAGCGGCAGATACGCAGTATTTT.

This clonotype showed up just a few times. CDR3 region: CASSKIIGQGTTYGYTF. Written as DNA, the CDR3 is TGTGCCAGCAGCAAAATAATAGGACAGGGGACAACCTATGGCTACACCTTC. The chain is built from TRBV21-1 and TRBJ1-2; TRBD1 is taken as the D call from the table, unchecked against the DNA. TRBV21-1 is noted as a pseudogene. This CDR3 is 17 amino acids long.

V and J are TRBV5-1 and TRBJ2-1; D might be TRBD1 (6 bases). The CDR3 is made up of 13 amino acids. The V gene's germline CDR1 is SGHRS and CDR2 YFSETQ. V was clipped by 1 base and J by 12 bases, with 14 bases between them. CDR3 sequence: CASSLYYRDAQFF. Here the CDR3 DNA reads TGCGCCAGCAGCTTGTACTACAGGGATGCGCAGTTCTTC.

This clonotype was recorded many times. The rearrangement uses TRBV6-1 and TRBJ1-2, with 8 bases identical to TRBD1. Germline V lookup: CDR1 MNHNS, CDR2 SASEGT. The CDR3 length is 15 residues. V lost 6 bases to trimming and J lost 0 bases; unmatched junction nucleotides: 6. CDR3 sequence (DNA): TGTGCCAGCAGGACTACAGGGGGGGCTAACTATGGCTACACCTTC. Translated: CASRTTGGANYGYTF.